Ten or more counts support the clone carrying this T cell receptor beta chain. The length of the CDR3 is 13 residues. Germline-derived CDR1 and CDR2 are MNHEY and SVGAGI. The germline V and J ends were trimmed by 4 bases and 2 bases, with 9 bases remaining between them. This record comes from a study of blood T cell repertoires in COVID-19. Whole-study context: Spain, Italy and the United States supplied samples that represented acute and convalescent COVID-19. PBMCs, B-cell-depleted T cells, or T cells provided the cDNA or gDNA that made up the material.

In the study's own analysis: Amplifying reference gene primers gave estimates of nucleated cell counts. Only in-frame clones appear in the TCRdb table, and some are missing; sequencing was by immunoSEQ multiplex PCR. The DNA gave D and trimming, while V, J and clone size come from that table. There are hundreds of thousands of clones in the sample; about 86% occur only once, and 2.1% lies in the top ten. This sequence was found in a woman under 40 who had recovered from COVID-19. The sequenced sample consisted of peripheral blood. The rearrangement links TRBV6-5 to TRBJ2-7; D remains unclear. The CDR3 loop reads CASSSLLTYEQYF. Here the CDR3 DNA reads TGTGCCAGCAGTTCTCTCCTTACCTACGAGCAGTACTTC.